The clone carrying this T cell receptor (beta chain) was detected only a few times. Its antigen is undetermined. The CDR3 is made up of 16 amino acids. CDR1 and CDR2 from the germline V gene are DFQATT and SNEGSKA (reference sequence). Trimming stripped 1 base from V and 0 bases from J, with 10 bases between. These data belong to a study of identical twins' blood T cells. Each TCR cDNA library carried sample-specific barcodes on both ends. Original handling: Each library had roughly 2.2 to 4 million CDR3 reads and about 90,000 to nearly 550,000 clonotypes. A single record per CDR3 protein comes from TCRdb applying MiXCR to the 5' RACE reads. TCRdb's processing, not the authors' own work, is the source of the V and J calls. The sample comprises 350,000 to 400,000 distinct CDR3 sequences, under 30% of which are singletons, and around 5.6% rests with the top ten. The three twin pairs were reared together, likely meeting the same infections.

Points from the study as a whole: Shared CDR3 clonotype counts tracked mainly the product of cloneset sizes.

The sample comprised PBMCs. The rearrangement links TRBV20-1 to TRBJ1-6; D is unclear. The clonotype originates from a woman aged 18 to 49 in good health. CDR3 amino acids: CSARARPSSYNSPLHF. The CDR3 nucleotides are TGCAGTGCTAGAGCGCGCCCAAGCTCCTATAATTCACCCCTCCACTTT.